The T cell receptor beta chain described here comes from a study of blood T cell repertoires in COVID-19. For the study at large: Acute and convalescent COVID-19 specimens originated in the United States, Italy and Spain.

Using immunoSEQ multiplex PCR, the repertoire was profiled, and TCRdb retains in-frame clones only, with some absent. The data hold over 60,000 clones, with 82% observed a single time. The ends lost 6 bases at V and 0 bases at J; junction bases unmatched: 12. This CDR3 is 17 amino acids long. The germline gives CDR1 SEHNR, CDR2 FQNEAQ (reference sequence). Sample: peripheral blood. The gene calls are TRBV7-9 and TRBJ1-1; 8 nucleotides align to TRBD1. The sequence was collected from a human donor in a cohort sampled during active COVID-19. CDR3 in amino acids: CASRRRQGMTMNTEAFF. The CDR3 nucleotides read TGTGCCAGCAGGCGACGACAGGGGATGACAATGAACACTGAAGCTTTCTTT.